This T cell receptor beta chain is drawn from a study of blood T cells in healthy people across ages. About the research overall: Capturing about one barcoded beta molecule per two T cells was achieved by template switching. General study results and limits: Roughly linearly, TCR beta diversity per million T cells fell as age increased.

Per individual sample, total RNA of at least 5.5 micrograms was extracted. Using a J-beta primer mix together with a sample-barcoded 5' primer, a second PCR was run for about 7 to 12 cycles. Researchers report that each sample yielded at least 3 million CDR3-containing paired-end reads. TCRdb reprocessed the 5' RACE reads via MiXCR and lists one record per CDR3 protein. Of some 710,000 distinct CDR3 sequences listed, 35% to 60% are singletons. Many counts were recorded for this clonotype. Its target is not known. CDR3 length equals 18 residues. Trimming took 6 bases from V and 0 from J; bases not matched to a gene: 12.

The sequencing sample was made of blood. This chain links TRBV12-3 or TRBV12-4 with TRBJ2-1, with TRBD2 matching over 9 bases. The sequence derives from an elderly man in good health. CDR3 bases: TGTGCCAGCAGACCCCCCGGCGGGAGGGCCCGCTCCTACAATGAGCAGTTCTTC. Protein: CASRPPGGRARSYNEQFF.